The 23 T cell receptor beta chains below were found in one sample sequenced in a study of T cells after posttransplantation cyclophosphamide (dated by TCRdb to between 2015 and 2016). Receptors were amplified or captured by the immunoSEQ multiplex PCR assay. This immuneACCESS table, as held by TCRdb, lists in-frame sequences with V and J called but not all clones. Of the missing ones, under half trace to an unresolved V gene in checked studies; the others have no known cause. The sample has tens of thousands of clones on record, 86% of them singletons. The ten biggest clones cover about 2.7% of the sample. The material sequenced was PBMCs. The receptors were sampled from a young man with a blood cancer, CMV-positive, and with a related stem cell donor.

This clone was detected once. This chain uses TRBV19 with TRBJ1-2; tentative D call: TRBD1 (5 bases). This CDR3 contains 14 residues. Germline V lookup: CDR1 LNHDA, CDR2 SQIVND (reference sequence). Trimming stripped 3 bases from V and 6 bases from J, with 14 bases between. CDR3 sequence (DNA): TGTGCCAGTAGTATTTTAGGGACTAAGGATGGCTACACCTTC. Translated, it gives CASSILGTKDGYTF.

The chain has TRBV2 and TRBJ1-5; maybe TRBD1 (6 bases). This CDR3 region has 13 residues. The V end lost 6 bases, the J end lost 4 bases, and 10 bases lay between the germline ends. CDR1 is SNHLY, CDR2 FYNNEI, per germline. The CDR3 region is CASRIQGNQPQHF. The CDR3 DNA is TGTGCCAGCAGGATCCAGGGGAATCAGCCCCAGCATTTT.

This chain joins TRBV9 and TRBJ1-1; TRBD1 matches 7 bases. CDR3 length equals 17 residues. Germline CDR1 reads SGDLS; CDR2 reads YYNGEE. V trimming: 6 bases; J trimming: 0 bases; junction bases outside the gene matches: 14. CDR3 sequence (DNA): TGTGCCAGCAAGAGCCTTTTGAGAGGGACAGTGAACACTGAAGCTTTCTTT. This translates into CASKSLLRGTVNTEAFF.

This rearrangement joins TRBV7-2 to TRBJ2-5, with 10 bases aligning to TRBD2. There are 15 residues in the CDR3. The ends lost 2 bases at V and 4 bases at J; junction bases unmatched: 4. CDR1 and CDR2 from the germline V gene are SGHTA and FQGNSA. CDR3 sequence reads: CASSLSGRASETQYF. The CDR3 bases are TGTGCCAGCAGCTTAAGCGGGAGGGCCTCAGAGACCCAGTACTTC.

This rearrangement joins TRBV7-8 to TRBJ1-1; 7 bases match TRBD1. CDR3 size: 15 residues. Germline CDR1 and CDR2: SGHVS and FQNEAQ. The trim removed 4 bases at V and 5 bases at J, leaving 10 bases unmatched. The CDR3 is CASSSFGQVTTEAFF. The DNA for the CDR3 is TGTGCCAGCAGCTCCTTCGGACAGGTAACAACTGAAGCTTTCTTT.

The chain joins TRBV7-9 to TRBJ2-5; 10 bases match TRBD2. This CDR3 has 14 amino acids. The V segment lost 5 bases and the J segment 4 bases; nucleotides outside the gene matches: 4. CDR1 and CDR2 from the germline V gene are SEHNR and FQNEAQ (reference sequence). The CDR3 nucleotides read TGTGCCAGCAGCGCCCGGACTAGCGGAGAGACCCAGTACTTC. This sequence encodes CASSARTSGETQYF. Full variable domain (remainder filled in from reference TRBV7-9 and TRBJ2-5): DTGVSQNPRHKITKRGQNVTFRCDPISEHNRLYWYRQTLGQGPEFLTYFQNEAQLEKSRLLSDRFSAERPKGSFSTLEIQRTEQGDSAMYLCASSARTSGETQYFGPGTRLLVL.

The chain employs TRBV10-3 and TRBJ2-7; 8 positions match TRBD2. This CDR3 contains 16 residues. The germline CDR1 and CDR2 sequences are ENHRY and SYGVKD. After removal of 6 bases from V and 2 bases from J, the junction contained 12 bases not matched to a gene. The CDR3: CAISDPTSASPYEQYF. DNA of the CDR3: TGTGCCATCAGCGACCCGACTAGCGCGTCTCCCTACGAGCAGTACTTC.

CDR3 protein: CASSGARLTTDTQYF. The CDR3 nucleotides are TGTGCCAGCAGTGGAGCGAGGTTAACGACAGATACGCAGTATTTT. The rearrangement joins TRBV25-1 to TRBJ2-3; D is uncertain. V was pared by 4 bases and J by 3 bases, with 14 bases between. There are 15 residues in the CDR3. The germline V gene has CDR1 MGHDK and CDR2 SYGVNS.

CDR3 DNA: TGTGCCAGCAGCTTAGCCCAGTCAGGGTCCTCGAGCTCCTACGAGCAGTACTTC. This gives the protein CASSLAQSGSSSSYEQYF. The chain recombines TRBV11-3 with TRBJ2-7; D perhaps matches TRBD1 (5 bases). V lost 1 base to trimming and J lost 0 bases, with 19 bases between them. Germline V gene lookup returns CDR1 SGHNT and CDR2 YENEEA. The CDR3 spans 18 residues.

This clone was picked up one time. The chain links TRBV7-8 to TRBJ2-5, with D maybe TRBD2 (6 bases). V gave up 1 base and J gave up 11 bases, with 17 bases separating them. CDR1 SGHVS and CDR2 FQNEAQ come from the germline V gene. The CDR3 covers 14 residues. The CDR3 protein is CASSLESRRGSQYF. DNA of the CDR3: TGTGCCAGCAGCTTAGAATCACGGAGGGGTTCGCAGTACTTC.

V usage is TRBV5-6 and J usage is TRBJ2-1; TRBD1 aligns across 9 bases. The junction had 1 base not matched to a gene; V was cut back by 3 bases and J by 3 bases. The length of the CDR3 is 14 residues. Germline V gene data show CDR1 as SGHDT and CDR2 as YYEEEE. CDR3 sequence reads: CASSSTGGYNEQFF. DNA of the CDR3: TGTGCCAGCAGCTCGACAGGGGGCTACAATGAGCAGTTCTTC.

The CDR3 region is CSVEGTQRTDTQYF. DNA of the CDR3: TGCAGCGTTGAAGGGACTCAGAGGACAGATACGCAGTATTTT. This sequence joins TRBV29-1 and TRBJ2-3, with a weak D call TRBD2 (5 bases). CDR1 and CDR2 from the germline V gene are SQVTM and ANQGSEA. The V end was cut by 1 base, the J end by 3 bases, with 11 bases between. CDR3 size: 14 residues.

The V gene is TRBV5-1, the J gene TRBJ1-1, with 9 bases identical to TRBD1. Germline loops: CDR1 SGHRS, CDR2 YFSETQ. This CDR3 comprises 15 residues. With 4 bases clipped from V and 3 bases from J, the junction kept 7 bases outside the gene matches. The DNA of the CDR3 is TGCGCCAGCAGCCGCCGACAGGGGGTGGACACTGAAGCTTTCTTT. This translates into CASSRRQGVDTEAFF.

The chain joins TRBV11-3 to TRBJ2-7, with D unresolved. Trimming stripped 6 bases from V and 0 bases from J, with 6 bases between. Germline V CDR1 and CDR2: SGHNT, YENEEA. CDR3 size: 12 residues. CDR3 sequence (DNA): TGTGCCAGCAGTCCCCACTCCTACGAGCAGTACTTC. This sequence encodes CASSPHSYEQYF.

The rearrangement uses TRBV5-1 and TRBJ2-5; 9 nucleotides agree with TRBD2. The CDR3 runs to 16 residues. The germline V gene has CDR1 SGHRS and CDR2 YFSETQ. V lost 7 bases and J lost 4; bases outside the gene matches: 14. CDR3 nucleotide sequence: TGCGCCAGCTCCAGAGGGGGGCTAGCGGGAACAGAGACCCAGTACTTC. Its translation: CASSRGGLAGTETQYF.

The rearrangement joins TRBV9 to TRBJ2-7; the match to TRBD2 covers 13 bases. Per germline, CDR1 SGDLS and CDR2 YYNGEE. This CDR3 comprises 15 residues. Trimming took 4 bases from V and 7 from J; bases not matched to a gene: 8. For the CDR3, the DNA is TGTGCCAGCAGCCTCGGGACTAGCGGGACTCGAGAGCAGTACTTC. Encoded protein: CASSLGTSGTREQYF.

The rearrangement uses TRBV19 and TRBJ1-1; D possibly corresponds to TRBD1 (5 bases). Deletions cut 6 bases from V and 4 bases from J, with 18 bases between. CDR1 and CDR2 from the germline V gene are LNHDA and SQIVND (reference sequence). There are 15 residues in the CDR3. The CDR3 coding sequence is TGTGCCAGTAGAGCGGGGGGGGGAAGAGGCACTGAAGCTTTCTTT. As protein: CASRAGGGRGTEAFF. The full variable domain, rest sourced from reference TRBV19 and TRBJ1-1, is DGGITQSPKYLFRKEGQNVTLSCEQNLNHDAMYWYRQDPGQGLRLIYYSQIVNDFQKGDIAEGYSVSREKKESFPLTVTSAQKNPTAFYLCASRAGGGRGTEAFFGQGTRLTVV.

The rearrangement links TRBV7-8 to TRBJ1-6, with 9 positions matching TRBD1. Losses at the gene ends were 4 bases for V and 5 bases for J; bases not matched to a gene: 6. The CDR3 covers 16 residues. Germline V gene sequence: CDR1 SGHVS, CDR2 FQNEAQ. CDR3 coding DNA: TGTGCCAGCAGCTCACGGCGACAGGGGGATAATTCACCCCTCCACTTT. This codes for CASSSRRQGDNSPLHF.

This chain links TRBV18 with TRBJ2-7, with 12 bases lining up with TRBD2. Trimming took 3 bases from V and 1 from J; bases not matched to a gene: 7. The germline CDR1 and CDR2 sequences are KGHSH and LQKENI. CDR3 length equals 17 residues. CDR3: CASSPASGTSGSYEQYF. CDR3 DNA sequence: TGTGCCAGCTCACCGGCCAGCGGGACTAGCGGGTCCTACGAGCAGTACTTC.

This chain links TRBV5-6 with TRBJ1-1; 9 bases agree with TRBD1. The V gene's germline CDR1 is SGHDT and CDR2 YYEEEE. V trimming: 0 bases; J trimming: 3 bases; junction bases outside the gene matches: 3. The CDR3 has 15 residues. The DNA of the CDR3 is TGTGCCAGCAGCTTGGGGGACAGGGATCACACTGAAGCTTTCTTT. Its translation: CASSLGDRDHTEAFF.

The chain employs TRBV7-9 and TRBJ2-1; D is uncertain. Germline V CDR1 and CDR2: SEHNR, FQNEAQ (reference sequence). Trimming left V 3 bases short and J 3 bases short, with 6 bases between. The CDR3 runs 13 residues. The CDR3 region is CASSFPSYNEQFF. DNA for the CDR3: TGTGCCAGCAGCTTCCCTAGCTACAATGAGCAGTTCTTC.

The rearrangement links TRBV7-6 to TRBJ1-1; no clear D gene. This CDR3 contains 14 residues. The germline V and J ends were trimmed by 1 base and 1 base, with 7 bases remaining between them. Germline V gives CDR1 SGHVS, CDR2 FNYEAQ. The CDR3 sequence: CASSLVVGNTEAFF. The CDR3 region has the DNA TGTGCCAGCAGCTTAGTTGTCGGGAACACTGAAGCTTTCTTT.

The chain links TRBV6-5 to TRBJ1-1; 7 positions agree with TRBD1. In germline, CDR1 is MNHEY, CDR2 SVGAGI. Germline trimming cut 7 bases from V and 7 bases from J; bases unmatched to any gene: 3. The length of the CDR3 is 11 residues. CDR3 nucleotides: TGTGCCAGCAATAGACAGGGTGAAGCTTTCTTT. Translated: CASNRQGEAFF.